The rows below give T cell receptor beta chains drawn from one sample of a study of beta chain features in type 1 diabetes. The method was immunoSEQ multiplex PCR; TCRdb's version includes in-frame clones alone and lacks a portion of them. This table holds almost 350,000 clones, approximately 10% found once. The source material was central memory CD4+ T cells from blood. Receptor source: a man younger than 40 with type 1 diabetes. CDR3s include the opening cysteine and the closing phenylalanine or tryptophan. Fields, in order: clone size, J gene, V gene, D gene, CDR3 protein, CDR3 DNA. A D gene is named only where the DNA matches it firmly. Size is omitted from some rows. Given values are once, few, many or a class for expanded clones.

abundance: -; j_gene: TRBJ2-7; v_gene: TRBV27; d_gene: TRBD1; CDR3aa: CASRIGQGQGYEQYF; CDR3nt: TGTGCCAGCAGAATCGGACAAGGACAGGGCTACGAGCAGTACTTC
abundance: -; j_gene: TRBJ2-3; v_gene: TRBV18; d_gene: TRBD2; CDR3aa: CASSPRTSGGATDTQYF; CDR3nt: TGTGCCAGCTCACCCCGGACTAGCGGGGGGGCGACAGATACGCAGTATTTT
abundance: many; j_gene: TRBJ1-1; v_gene: TRBV10-3; d_gene: TRBD1; CDR3aa: CATLGQVNTEAFF; CDR3nt: TGTGCCACCCTAGGACAGGTCAACACTGAAGCTTTCTTT
abundance: few; j_gene: TRBJ2-7; v_gene: TRBV30; d_gene: -; CDR3aa: CAWSGGSEQYF; CDR3nt: TGTGCCTGGAGTGGGGGGTCGGAGCAGTACTTC
abundance: many; j_gene: TRBJ2-1; v_gene: TRBV10-3; d_gene: -; CDR3aa: CAISDSVQEQFF; CDR3nt: TGTGCCATCAGTGATTCTGTTCAGGAGCAGTTCTTC
abundance: once; j_gene: TRBJ2-3; v_gene: TRBV10-3; d_gene: TRBD2; CDR3aa: CAISSGTSGGRTDTQYF; CDR3nt: TGTGCCATCAGTTCCGGGACTAGCGGGGGACGCACAGATACGCAGTATTTT
abundance: -; j_gene: TRBJ1-1; v_gene: TRBV6-6; d_gene: -; CDR3aa: CASRVETEAFF; CDR3nt: TGTGCCAGCAGGGTTGAGACTGAAGCTTTCTTT
abundance: -; j_gene: TRBJ1-1; v_gene: TRBV28; d_gene: TRBD1; CDR3aa: CASNHRGGYTEAFF; CDR3nt: TGTGCCAGCAACCACAGGGGCGGGTACACTGAAGCTTTCTTT
abundance: -; j_gene: TRBJ1-2; v_gene: TRBV7-2; d_gene: -; CDR3aa: CASRFGDYNYGYTF; CDR3nt: TGTGCCAGCAGATTCGGAGATTATAACTATGGCTACACCTTC
abundance: -; j_gene: TRBJ2-3; v_gene: TRBV5-4; d_gene: -; CDR3aa: CASSLAVVGARTDTQYF; CDR3nt: TGTGCCAGCAGCTTAGCGGTCGTGGGGGCGCGCACAGATACGCAGTATTTT
abundance: -; j_gene: TRBJ1-1; v_gene: TRBV5-1; d_gene: TRBD1; CDR3aa: CASSQGTGVIGEAFF; CDR3nt: TGCGCCAGCAGCCAGGGGACAGGGGTAATAGGTGAAGCTTTCTTT
abundance: few; j_gene: TRBJ1-2; v_gene: TRBV27; d_gene: -; CDR3aa: CASSFEQGRGYTF; CDR3nt: TGTGCCAGCAGTTTCGAGCAGGGGAGAGGCTACACCTTC
abundance: few; j_gene: TRBJ2-3; v_gene: TRBV4-3; d_gene: -; CDR3aa: CASSQDPVGADTQYF; CDR3nt: TGCGCCAGCAGCCAAGACCCAGTGGGTGCAGATACGCAGTATTTT
abundance: -; j_gene: TRBJ1-1; v_gene: TRBV6-5; d_gene: -; CDR3aa: CASIRQINTEAFF; CDR3nt: TGTGCCAGCATCCGACAGATCAACACTGAAGCTTTCTTT
abundance: few; j_gene: TRBJ2-3; v_gene: TRBV5-1; d_gene: TRBD2; CDR3aa: CASSPGLASTDTQYF; CDR3nt: TGCGCCAGCAGCCCAGGACTAGCTAGCACAGATACGCAGTATTTT
abundance: -; j_gene: TRBJ2-1; v_gene: TRBV19; d_gene: -; CDR3aa: CASSKGQPPLYEQFF; CDR3nt: TGTGCCAGTAGTAAAGGACAGCCCCCACTTTATGAGCAGTTCTTC
abundance: -; j_gene: TRBJ1-2; v_gene: TRBV7-2; d_gene: TRBD1; CDR3aa: CASSPRTGGLVDYGYTF; CDR3nt: TGTGCCAGCAGCCCCCGGACAGGGGGCTTGGTAGACTATGGCTACACCTTC
abundance: -; j_gene: TRBJ1-5; v_gene: TRBV9; d_gene: -; CDR3aa: CASSFLGGPNQPQHF; CDR3nt: TGTGCCAGCAGTTTCCTGGGGGGTCCAAATCAGCCCCAGCATTTT
abundance: few; j_gene: TRBJ1-2; v_gene: TRBV7-9; d_gene: TRBD1; CDR3aa: CASSLRTGIEYGYTF; CDR3nt: TGTGCCAGCAGCCTAAGGACAGGGATAGAATATGGCTACACCTTC
abundance: few; j_gene: TRBJ2-3; v_gene: TRBV15; d_gene: -; CDR3aa: CATSRDMSTDTQYF; CDR3nt: TGTGCCACCAGCAGGGACATGAGCACAGATACGCAGTATTTT